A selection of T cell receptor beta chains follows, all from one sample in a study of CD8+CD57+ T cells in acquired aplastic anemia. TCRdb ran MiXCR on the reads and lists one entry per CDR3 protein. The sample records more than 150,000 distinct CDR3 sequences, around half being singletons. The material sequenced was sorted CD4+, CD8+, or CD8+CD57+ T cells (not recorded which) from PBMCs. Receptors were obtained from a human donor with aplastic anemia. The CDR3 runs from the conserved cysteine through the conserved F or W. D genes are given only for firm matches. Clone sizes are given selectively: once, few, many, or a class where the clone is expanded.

CDR3 protein: CATSDGGKETQYF; CDR3 DNA: TGTGCCACCAGTGATGGCGGCAAAGAGACCCAGTACTTC; clone size: -; D gene: -; V gene: TRBV24-1; J gene: TRBJ2-5
CDR3 protein: CASALETGNYGYTF; CDR3 DNA: TGTGCCAGTGCCCTCGAGACAGGAAACTATGGCTACACCTTC; clone size: once; D gene: -; V gene: TRBV19; J gene: TRBJ1-2
CDR3 protein: CASSPGTGASTDTQYF; CDR3 DNA: TGTGCCAGCAGTCCCGGGACAGGCGCTAGCACAGATACGCAGTATTTT; clone size: -; D gene: TRBD1; V gene: TRBV2; J gene: TRBJ2-3
CDR3 protein: CATSRGQVVPQLIF; CDR3 DNA: TGTGCCACCAGCAGAGGACAGGTGGTTCCACAACTCATCTTC; clone size: -; D gene: -; V gene: TRBV15; J gene: TRBJ2-7
CDR3 protein: CASSGTSDQNEQFF; CDR3 DNA: TGTGCCAGCAGTGGGACTAGCGACCAAAATGAGCAGTTCTTC; clone size: -; D gene: TRBD2; V gene: TRBV2; J gene: TRBJ2-1
CDR3 protein: CASRWTGYSPLHF; CDR3 DNA: TGTGCCAGCAGGTGGACAGGCTATTCACCCCTCCACTTT; clone size: -; D gene: TRBD1; V gene: TRBV25-1; J gene: TRBJ1-6
CDR3 protein: CASSRDRPLAGNTIYF; CDR3 DNA: TGTGCCAGCAGCCGGGACAGGCCTCTCGCTGGAAACACCATATATTTT; clone size: many; D gene: TRBD1; V gene: TRBV7-6; J gene: TRBJ1-3
CDR3 protein: CASSPIRAGNTGELFF; CDR3 DNA: TGTGCCAGCAGCCCCATCCGGGCAGGGAACACCGGGGAGCTGTTTTTT; clone size: many; D gene: -; V gene: TRBV7-6; J gene: TRBJ2-2
CDR3 protein: CASSRDTNTDTQYF; CDR3 DNA: TGTGCCAGCAGCAGGGACACTAACACAGATACGCAGTATTTT; clone size: many; D gene: -; V gene: TRBV12-3/TRBV12-4; J gene: TRBJ2-3
CDR3 protein: CATSGDRGPYEQYF; CDR3 DNA: TGTGCCACCTCAGGGGACAGGGGGCCCTACGAGCAGTACTTC; clone size: -; D gene: TRBD1; V gene: TRBV25-1; J gene: TRBJ2-7
CDR3 protein: CAMGRLDNEQYF; CDR3 DNA: TGTGCCATGGGGAGACTAGACAACGAGCAGTACTTC; clone size: -; D gene: -; V gene: TRBV10-3; J gene: TRBJ2-7
CDR3 protein: CASLDRNEQFF; CDR3 DNA: TGTGCCAGTTTAGACAGGAATGAGCAGTTCTTC; clone size: many; D gene: -; V gene: TRBV19; J gene: TRBJ2-1
CDR3 protein: CATSRGELREGYTF; CDR3 DNA: TGTGCCACCAGCAGAGGTGAACTGAGGGAAGGCTACACCTTC; clone size: many; D gene: -; V gene: TRBV15; J gene: TRBJ1-2
CDR3 protein: CASSQGGGFRQPQHF; CDR3 DNA: TGCGCCAGCAGCCAAGGTGGGGGGTTCAGACAGCCCCAGCATTTT; clone size: many; D gene: -; V gene: TRBV4-1; J gene: TRBJ1-5
CDR3 protein: CASSQQLAQNTGELFF; CDR3 DNA: TGTGCCAGCAGCCAACAACTAGCGCAGAACACCGGGGAGCTGTTTTTT; clone size: few; D gene: TRBD2; V gene: TRBV3-1; J gene: TRBJ2-2
CDR3 protein: CASHIAGELFF; CDR3 DNA: TGTGCCAGTCATATTGCCGGGGAGCTGTTTTTT; clone size: -; D gene: -; V gene: TRBV19; J gene: TRBJ2-2
CDR3 protein: CASSTGGQPQHF; CDR3 DNA: TGTGCCAGTAGTACAGGGGGTCAGCCCCAGCATTTT; clone size: few; D gene: TRBD1; V gene: TRBV19; J gene: TRBJ1-5
CDR3 protein: CATSKDLTSGGAHEQFF; CDR3 DNA: TGTGCCACCAGCAAAGACCTAACTAGCGGGGGGGCCCATGAGCAGTTCTTC; clone size: many; D gene: TRBD2; V gene: TRBV15; J gene: TRBJ2-1
CDR3 protein: CAISESGGARNTGELFF; CDR3 DNA: TGTGCCATCAGTGAGAGTGGGGGGGCCCGGAACACCGGGGAGCTGTTTTTT; clone size: -; D gene: -; V gene: TRBV10-3; J gene: TRBJ2-2
CDR3 protein: CASSTRTSAISNTGELFF; CDR3 DNA: TGTGCCAGCAGCACAAGGACTAGCGCAATTTCGAACACCGGGGAGCTGTTTTTT; clone size: -; D gene: TRBD2; V gene: TRBV9; J gene: TRBJ2-2
CDR3 protein: CASSPLGGEQYF; CDR3 DNA: TGTGCCAGCAGCCCTCTCGGGGGCGAGCAGTACTTC; clone size: many; D gene: -; V gene: TRBV3-1; J gene: TRBJ2-7
CDR3 protein: CASSPRGGSTEAFF; CDR3 DNA: TGTGCCAGCTCACCGAGGGGGGGGAGCACTGAAGCTTTCTTT; clone size: few; D gene: -; V gene: TRBV18; J gene: TRBJ1-1
CDR3 protein: CASSSRTSGVTEQFF; CDR3 DNA: TGTGCCAGCAGCTCTAGGACTAGCGGAGTCACTGAGCAGTTCTTC; clone size: -; D gene: TRBD2; V gene: TRBV11-1; J gene: TRBJ2-1
CDR3 protein: CASSPSTGENTEAFF; CDR3 DNA: TGTGCCAGCAGTCCTTCGACAGGGGAGAACACTGAAGCTTTCTTT; clone size: many; D gene: TRBD1; V gene: TRBV2; J gene: TRBJ1-1
CDR3 protein: CSVETGSYGYTF; CDR3 DNA: TGCAGCGTGGAGACAGGGTCATATGGCTACACCTTC; clone size: -; D gene: TRBD1; V gene: TRBV29-1; J gene: TRBJ1-2
CDR3 protein: CASRRTGKIYEQYF; CDR3 DNA: TGCGCCAGCAGGAGGACAGGGAAAATCTACGAGCAGTACTTC; clone size: -; D gene: TRBD1; V gene: TRBV5-1; J gene: TRBJ2-7
CDR3 protein: CASSPAETQYF; CDR3 DNA: TGTGCCAGCAGTCCAGCAGAGACCCAGTACTTC; clone size: few; D gene: -; V gene: TRBV25-1; J gene: TRBJ2-5
CDR3 protein: CATSRERGGGITGELFF; CDR3 DNA: TGTGCCACCAGCAGAGAAAGGGGCGGGGGTATCACCGGGGAGCTGTTTTTT; clone size: -; D gene: TRBD2; V gene: TRBV15; J gene: TRBJ2-2
CDR3 protein: CASSESHNLNSPLHF; CDR3 DNA: TGTGCCAGCAGTGAGTCCCATAACCTAAATTCACCCCTCCACTTT; clone size: many; D gene: -; V gene: TRBV25-1; J gene: TRBJ1-6
CDR3 protein: CASSPGTADNSPLHF; CDR3 DNA: TGTGCCAGCAGCCCCGGGACAGCCGATAATTCACCCCTCCACTTT; clone size: -; D gene: TRBD1; V gene: TRBV7-2; J gene: TRBJ1-6
CDR3 protein: CASSKPGDQPQHF; CDR3 DNA: TGTGCCAGCAGCAAGCCCGGAGATCAGCCCCAGCATTTT; clone size: few; D gene: -; V gene: TRBV7-8; J gene: TRBJ1-5
CDR3 protein: CASSEEGGSGNTIYF; CDR3 DNA: TGCGCCAGCAGCGAGGAGGGGGGCTCTGGAAACACCATATATTTT; clone size: -; D gene: -; V gene: TRBV5-1; J gene: TRBJ1-3
CDR3 protein: CASSAPPGGGREAFF; CDR3 DNA: TGTGCCAGCAGTGCACCTCCAGGAGGAGGGCGTGAAGCTTTCTTT; clone size: -; D gene: -; V gene: TRBV25-1; J gene: TRBJ1-1
CDR3 protein: CATGDNYGYTF; CDR3 DNA: TGTGCCACCGGCGACAACTATGGCTACACCTTC; clone size: -; D gene: -; V gene: TRBV19; J gene: TRBJ1-2
CDR3 protein: CASSSGSAATNEKLFF; CDR3 DNA: TGTGCCAGCAGCTCGGGTTCCGCGGCAACTAATGAAAAACTGTTTTTT; clone size: many; D gene: -; V gene: TRBV7-6; J gene: TRBJ1-4
CDR3 protein: CASSFRYRQPQHF; CDR3 DNA: TGTGCCAGCAGCTTTCGCTACAGGCAGCCCCAGCATTTT; clone size: many; D gene: -; V gene: TRBV7-2; J gene: TRBJ1-5
CDR3 protein: CASSFGQPGANVLTF; CDR3 DNA: TGTGCCAGCAGCTTTGGGCAGCCTGGGGCCAACGTCCTGACTTTC; clone size: -; D gene: -; V gene: TRBV5-8; J gene: TRBJ2-6
CDR3 protein: CASSPGTYQETQYF; CDR3 DNA: TGTGCCAGCAGCCCGGGGACTTACCAAGAGACCCAGTACTTC; clone size: -; D gene: -; V gene: TRBV3-1; J gene: TRBJ2-5
CDR3 protein: CASRSKFGTGLADTQYF; CDR3 DNA: TGTGCCAGTAGATCTAAATTCGGGACAGGGTTAGCAGATACGCAGTATTTT; clone size: many; D gene: TRBD1; V gene: TRBV19; J gene: TRBJ2-3
CDR3 protein: CASSGPGNTEAFF; CDR3 DNA: TGTGCCAGCAGTGGCCCAGGGAACACTGAAGCTTTCTTT; clone size: few; D gene: -; V gene: TRBV2; J gene: TRBJ1-1
CDR3 protein: CASSLSGATNEELFF; CDR3 DNA: TGTGCCAGCAGTCTCTCAGGTGCAACTAATGAAGAACTGTTTTTT; clone size: once; D gene: -; V gene: TRBV28; J gene: TRBJ1-4
CDR3 protein: CSVGIVQGYGTQYF; CDR3 DNA: TGCAGCGTTGGGATAGTTCAGGGATATGGGACCCAGTACTTC; clone size: -; D gene: -; V gene: TRBV29-1; J gene: TRBJ2-5
CDR3 protein: CASSVGLAGGGTGELFF; CDR3 DNA: TGTGCCAGCAGCGTAGGCCTAGCGGGAGGGGGCACCGGGGAGCTGTTTTTT; clone size: -; D gene: TRBD2; V gene: TRBV9; J gene: TRBJ2-2
CDR3 protein: CASSLVGSTGNYGYTF; CDR3 DNA: TGTGCCAGCAGCTTAGTAGGCAGCACCGGGAACTATGGCTACACCTTC; clone size: -; D gene: -; V gene: TRBV11-1; J gene: TRBJ1-2
CDR3 protein: CASSLVLAGGSDTQYF; CDR3 DNA: TGCGCCAGCAGCTTGGTGCTAGCGGGGGGGTCGGATACGCAGTATTTT; clone size: many; D gene: TRBD2; V gene: TRBV5-1; J gene: TRBJ2-3
CDR3 protein: CASSIGRETQYF; CDR3 DNA: TGTGCCAGTAGTATTGGCAGGGAGACCCAGTACTTC; clone size: many; D gene: -; V gene: TRBV19; J gene: TRBJ2-5
CDR3 protein: CASSLSPAGEQYF; CDR3 DNA: TGTGCCAGCAGTTTATCCCCCGCAGGTGAGCAGTACTTC; clone size: -; D gene: -; V gene: TRBV12-3/TRBV12-4; J gene: TRBJ2-7
CDR3 protein: CASSRSGARSGANVLTF; CDR3 DNA: TGTGCCAGTAGTAGGTCAGGGGCACGCTCTGGGGCCAACGTCCTGACTTTC; clone size: many; D gene: -; V gene: TRBV19; J gene: TRBJ2-6
CDR3 protein: CASSGRGRATGELFF; CDR3 DNA: TGTGCCAGCAGTGGGAGAGGGAGAGCCACCGGGGAGCTGTTTTTT; clone size: many; D gene: -; V gene: TRBV2; J gene: TRBJ2-2
CDR3 protein: CSARGDRDSPLHF; CDR3 DNA: TGCAGTGCTAGGGGGGACAGGGATTCACCCCTCCACTTT; clone size: many; D gene: TRBD1; V gene: TRBV20-1; J gene: TRBJ1-6
CDR3 protein: CASSQQGYTEAFF; CDR3 DNA: TGTGCCAGTAGCCAGCAGGGGTACACTGAAGCTTTCTTT; clone size: many; D gene: -; V gene: TRBV5-1; J gene: TRBJ1-1
CDR3 protein: CAISESTGNTGELFF; CDR3 DNA: TGTGCCATCAGTGAGTCCACGGGGAACACCGGGGAGCTGTTTTTT; clone size: many; D gene: -; V gene: TRBV10-3; J gene: TRBJ2-2
CDR3 protein: CASTSGDYGYTF; CDR3 DNA: TGTGCCAGCACTTCAGGGGATTATGGCTACACCTTC; clone size: many; D gene: -; V gene: TRBV2; J gene: TRBJ1-2
CDR3 protein: CISVSEAMDRGRLAQHF; CDR3 DNA: -; clone size: -; D gene: -; V gene: TRBV7-5; J gene: TRBJ1-5
CDR3 protein: CASSEYGRGGTEAFF; CDR3 DNA: TGTGCCAGCAGTGAATATGGCAGGGGAGGAACTGAAGCTTTCTTT; clone size: -; D gene: -; V gene: TRBV25-1; J gene: TRBJ1-1
CDR3 protein: CSLAPGISYNEQFF; CDR3 DNA: TGCAGCTTAGCACCAGGGATCTCCTACAATGAGCAGTTCTTC; clone size: -; D gene: -; V gene: TRBV20-1; J gene: TRBJ2-1
CDR3 protein: CATSRDIGTNTEAFF; CDR3 DNA: TGTGCCACCAGCAGAGACATAGGGACGAACACTGAAGCTTTCTTT; clone size: -; D gene: -; V gene: TRBV15; J gene: TRBJ1-1